This is a list of T cell receptor beta chains from one sample in a study of Tregs in tolerant kidney transplant recipients. Only in-frame clones appear in the TCRdb table, and some are missing; sequencing was by immunoSEQ multiplex PCR. The table records 200,000 to 300,000 clones, about four fifths of them present only once. Material: CD4+ T cells from blood. Source of these receptors: a human donor in good health. The CDR3 runs from the conserved cysteine through the conserved F or W. The order of the fields is V gene, D gene, clone size, J gene, CDR3 protein, CDR3 DNA. The D gene is left open where the match is weak. The size of a clone is reported for some rows only, either as once, few or many, or as a class for expanded clones.

>TRBV19|-|once|TRBJ1-3
CASSLSNTGNSGNTIYF
TGTGCCAGTAGTCTATCCAACACAGGGAACTCTGGAAACACCATATATTTT
>TRBV14|-|-|TRBJ1-1
CASSRLQRPNTEAFF
TGTGCCAGCAGCCGACTACAGAGACCGAACACTGAAGCTTTCTTT
>TRBV5-1|-|-|TRBJ2-3
CASSEGRATDTQYF
TGCGCCAGCTCGGAGGGCAGGGCCACAGATACGCAGTATTTT
>TRBV5-1|-|-|TRBJ1-2
CASSPPREGVYGYTF
TGCGCCAGCAGCCCCCCCCGGGAAGGCGTTTATGGCTACACCTTC
>TRBV7-3|-|-|TRBJ1-1
CASSPQDGRITEAFF
TGTGCCAGCAGCCCACAGGACGGCCGGATCACTGAAGCTTTCTTT
>TRBV6-1|-|-|TRBJ1-2
CASSPLREFSYTF
TGTGCCAGTTCCCCTTTGAGGGAGTTCAGCTACACCTTC
>TRBV5-4|-|-|TRBJ2-7
CASSFRMRGKGYEQYF
TGTGCCAGCAGCTTCCGGATGAGGGGTAAAGGCTACGAGCAGTACTTC
>TRBV18|-|once|TRBJ2-3
CASSPRGAGTDTQYF
TGTGCCAGCTCACCAAGAGGGGCTGGCACAGATACGCAGTATTTT
>TRBV19|-|-|TRBJ1-5
CASSPSTSWSNQPQHF
TGTGCCAGTAGTCCCTCCACCTCCTGGAGCAATCAGCCCCAGCATTTT
>TRBV11-2|-|few|TRBJ2-2
CASSQVAGSNTGELFF
TGTGCCAGCAGCCAAGTTGCCGGGTCCAACACCGGGGAGCTGTTTTTT
>TRBV21-1|-|-|TRBJ2-2
CASSTSGTVSTGELFF
TGTGCCAGCAGCACCTCCGGGACAGTCAGCACCGGGGAGCTGTTTTTT